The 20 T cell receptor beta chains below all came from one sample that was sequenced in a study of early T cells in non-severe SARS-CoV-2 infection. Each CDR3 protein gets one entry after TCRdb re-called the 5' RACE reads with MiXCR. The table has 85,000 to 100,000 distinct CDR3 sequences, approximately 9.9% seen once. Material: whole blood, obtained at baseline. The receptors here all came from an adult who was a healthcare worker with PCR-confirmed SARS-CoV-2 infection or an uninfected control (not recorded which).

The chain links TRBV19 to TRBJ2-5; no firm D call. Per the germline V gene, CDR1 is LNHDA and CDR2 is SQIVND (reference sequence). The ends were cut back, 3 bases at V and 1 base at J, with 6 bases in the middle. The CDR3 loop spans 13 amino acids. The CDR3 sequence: CASSMQLQETQYF. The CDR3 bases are TGTGCCAGTAGTATGCAGCTCCAAGAGACCCAGTACTTC.

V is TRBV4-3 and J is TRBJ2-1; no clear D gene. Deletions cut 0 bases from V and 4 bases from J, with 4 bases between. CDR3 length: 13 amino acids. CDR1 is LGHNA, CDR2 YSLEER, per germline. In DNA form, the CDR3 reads TGCGCCAGCAGCCAAGACCCTTACAATGAGCAGTTCTTC. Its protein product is CASSQDPYNEQFF.

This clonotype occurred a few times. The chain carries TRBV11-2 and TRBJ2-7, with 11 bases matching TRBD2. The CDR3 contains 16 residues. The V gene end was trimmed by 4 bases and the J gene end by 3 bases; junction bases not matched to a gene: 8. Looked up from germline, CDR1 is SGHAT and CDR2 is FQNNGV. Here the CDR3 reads CASSSFPGLADYEQYF. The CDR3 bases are TGTGCCAGCAGCTCCTTTCCGGGACTAGCGGACTACGAGCAGTACTTC.

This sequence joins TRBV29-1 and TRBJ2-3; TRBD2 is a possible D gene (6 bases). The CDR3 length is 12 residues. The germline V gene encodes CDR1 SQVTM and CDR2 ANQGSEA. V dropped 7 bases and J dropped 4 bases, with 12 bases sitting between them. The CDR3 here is CSAPAGSDTQYF. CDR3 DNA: TGCAGCGCTCCGGCGGGGTCAGATACGCAGTATTTT.

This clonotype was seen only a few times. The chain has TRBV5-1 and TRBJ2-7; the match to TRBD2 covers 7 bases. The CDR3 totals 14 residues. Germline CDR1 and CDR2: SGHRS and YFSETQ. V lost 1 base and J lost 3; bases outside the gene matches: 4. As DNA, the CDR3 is TGCGCCAGCAGCTTGAGCGGGGACCTCTACGAGCAGTACTTC. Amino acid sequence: CASSLSGDLYEQYF.

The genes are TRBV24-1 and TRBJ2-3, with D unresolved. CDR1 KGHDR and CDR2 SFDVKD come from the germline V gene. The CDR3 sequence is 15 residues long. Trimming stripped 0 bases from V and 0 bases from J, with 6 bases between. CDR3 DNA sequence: TGTGCCACCAGTGATTTGCAATCCAGCACAGATACGCAGTATTTT. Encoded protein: CATSDLQSSTDTQYF.

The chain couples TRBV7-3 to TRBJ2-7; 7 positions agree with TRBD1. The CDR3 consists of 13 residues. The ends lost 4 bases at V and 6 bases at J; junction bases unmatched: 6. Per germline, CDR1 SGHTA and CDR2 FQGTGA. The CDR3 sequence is CASSSDRAGEQYF. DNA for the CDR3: TGTGCCAGCAGCTCCGACAGGGCGGGCGAGCAGTACTTC.

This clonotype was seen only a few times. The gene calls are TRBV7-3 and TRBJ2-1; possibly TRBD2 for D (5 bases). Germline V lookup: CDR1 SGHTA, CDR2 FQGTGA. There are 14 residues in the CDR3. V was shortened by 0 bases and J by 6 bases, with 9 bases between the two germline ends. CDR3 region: CASSLTALANEQFF. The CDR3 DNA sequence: TGTGCCAGCAGCTTAACTGCTCTAGCCAATGAGCAGTTCTTC. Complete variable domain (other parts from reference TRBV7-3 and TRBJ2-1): GAGVSQTPSNKVTEKGKYVELRCDPISGHTALYWYRQSLGQGPEFLIYFQGTGAADDSGLPNDRFFAVRPEGSVSTLKIQRTERGDSAVYLCASSLTALANEQFFGPGTRLTVL.

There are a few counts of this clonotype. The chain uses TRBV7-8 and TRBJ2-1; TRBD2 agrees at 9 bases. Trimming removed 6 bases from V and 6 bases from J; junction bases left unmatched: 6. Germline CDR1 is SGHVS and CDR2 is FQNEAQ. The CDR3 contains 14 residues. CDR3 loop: CASRAGTSPNEQFF. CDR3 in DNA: TGTGCCAGCAGAGCCGGGACTAGCCCCAATGAGCAGTTCTTC.

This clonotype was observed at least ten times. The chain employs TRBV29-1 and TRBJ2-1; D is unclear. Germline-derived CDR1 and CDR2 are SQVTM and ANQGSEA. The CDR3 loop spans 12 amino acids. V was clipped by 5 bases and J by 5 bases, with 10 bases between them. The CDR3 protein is CSVFRTDNEQFF. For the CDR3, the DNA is TGCAGCGTTTTTAGGACCGACAATGAGCAGTTCTTC.

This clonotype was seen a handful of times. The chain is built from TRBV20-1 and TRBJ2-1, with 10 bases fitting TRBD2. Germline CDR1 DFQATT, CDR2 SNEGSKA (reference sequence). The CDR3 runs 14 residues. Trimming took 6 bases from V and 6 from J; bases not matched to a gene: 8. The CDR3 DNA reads TGCAGTGCCGCCCCAGCGGGAGGGGTCAATGAGCAGTTCTTC. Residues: CSAAPAGGVNEQFF.

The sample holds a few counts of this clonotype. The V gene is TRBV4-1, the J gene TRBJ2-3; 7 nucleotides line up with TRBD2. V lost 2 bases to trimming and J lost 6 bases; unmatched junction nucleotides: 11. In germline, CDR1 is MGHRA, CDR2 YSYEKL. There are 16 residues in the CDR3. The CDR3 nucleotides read TGCGCCAGCAGCCAACCTGAGAGACTAGCCCTCGATACGCAGTATTTT. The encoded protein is CASSQPERLALDTQYF.

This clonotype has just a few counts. The CDR3 region is CASSFLPGWTGELFF. CDR3 sequence (DNA): TGTGCCAGCAGTTTTTTACCAGGGTGGACCGGGGAGCTGTTTTTT. J is TRBJ2-2 and V is TRBV27; maybe TRBD1 (5 bases). This CDR3 is 15 amino acids long. Trimming pared 3 bases from V and 5 bases from J, leaving 13 bases between. CDR1 is MNHEY and CDR2 is SMNVEV in the germline V gene (reference sequence).

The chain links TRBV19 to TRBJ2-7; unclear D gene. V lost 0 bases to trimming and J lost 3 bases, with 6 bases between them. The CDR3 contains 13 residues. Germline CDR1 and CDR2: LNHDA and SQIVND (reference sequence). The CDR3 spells CASSIDKDYEQYF. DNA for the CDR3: TGTGCCAGTAGTATAGATAAAGACTACGAGCAGTACTTC. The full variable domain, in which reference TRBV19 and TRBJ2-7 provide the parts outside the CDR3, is DGGITQSPKYLFRKEGQNVTLSCEQNLNHDAMYWYRQDPGQGLRLIYYSQIVNDFQKGDIAEGYSVSREKKESFPLTVTSAQKNPTAFYLCASSIDKDYEQYFGPGTRLTVT.

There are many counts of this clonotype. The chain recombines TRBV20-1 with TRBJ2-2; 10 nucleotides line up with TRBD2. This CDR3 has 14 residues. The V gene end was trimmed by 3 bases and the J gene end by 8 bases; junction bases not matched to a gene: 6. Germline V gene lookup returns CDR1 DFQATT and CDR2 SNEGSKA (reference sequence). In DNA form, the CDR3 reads TGCAGTGCTAGCCCAGCGGGGGGGCATGGGGAGCTGTTTTTT. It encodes CSASPAGGHGELFF.

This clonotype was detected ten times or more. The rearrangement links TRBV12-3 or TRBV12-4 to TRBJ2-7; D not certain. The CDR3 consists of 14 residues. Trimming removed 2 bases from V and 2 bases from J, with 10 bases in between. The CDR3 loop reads CASSLNGITYEQYF. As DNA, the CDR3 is TGTGCCAGCAGTTTAAATGGGATAACCTACGAGCAGTACTTC.

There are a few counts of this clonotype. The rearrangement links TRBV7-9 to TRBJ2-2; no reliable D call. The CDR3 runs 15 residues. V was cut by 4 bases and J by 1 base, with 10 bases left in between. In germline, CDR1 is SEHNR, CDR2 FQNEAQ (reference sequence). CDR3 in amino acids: CASSSTVLNTGELFF. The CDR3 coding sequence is TGTGCCAGCAGCTCAACAGTCCTGAACACCGGGGAGCTGTTTTTT.

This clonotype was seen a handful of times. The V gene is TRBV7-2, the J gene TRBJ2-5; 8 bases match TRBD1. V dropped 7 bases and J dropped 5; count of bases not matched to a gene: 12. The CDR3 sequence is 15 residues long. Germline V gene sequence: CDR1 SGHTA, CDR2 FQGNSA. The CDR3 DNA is TGTGCCAGCAAGAAATTGCAGGGGGCACAGGAGACCCAGTACTTC. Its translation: CASKKLQGAQETQYF.

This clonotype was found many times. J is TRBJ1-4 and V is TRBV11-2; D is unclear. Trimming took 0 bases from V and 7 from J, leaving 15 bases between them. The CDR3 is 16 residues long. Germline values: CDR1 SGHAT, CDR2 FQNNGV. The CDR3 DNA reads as TGTGCCAGCAGCTTAGATCCGCGGGGTCTTAGTGAAAAACTGTTTTTT. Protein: CASSLDPRGLSEKLFF.

CDR3 in amino acids: CSAVGLKGQPQHF. The CDR3, as DNA: TGCAGTGCCGTAGGCCTGAAAGGCCAGCCCCAGCATTTT. This rearrangement joins TRBV20-1 to TRBJ1-5, with D unresolved. Deletions cut 6 bases from V and 7 bases from J, with 16 bases between. The germline gives CDR1 DFQATT, CDR2 SNEGSKA (reference sequence). CDR3 size: 13 residues.